The clone carrying this T cell receptor (beta chain) has just a few counts. Both 60 Vbeta primers and 13 Jbeta primers went into the PCR. Produced via immunoSEQ multiplex PCR; TCRdb's table is partial and in-frame only. The sample includes roughly 200,000 clones, over 75% of them seen just once. The sample is drawn from a study of cytomegalovirus exposure and HLA in healthy donors. CDR3 length equals 15 residues. The V gene's germline CDR1 is MNHNS and CDR2 SASEGT. V lost 5 bases and J lost 2; bases outside the gene matches: 7. This clonotype was sampled from a woman in her twenties or thirties in good health and CMV-seronegative. The chain couples TRBV6-1 to TRBJ2-5, with 8 positions matching TRBD2. The sample consisted of PBMCs. CDR3 nucleotide sequence: TGTGCCAGCAGTTTCGGGGGGGGTCGGCAAGAGACCCAGTACTTC. Translation gives CASSFGGGRQETQYF.